These 3 T cell receptor beta chains share one sample of origin, sequenced in a study of CD8+CD57+ T cells in acquired aplastic anemia. TCR beta VDJ and CDR3 profiles were obtained from a genomic DNA template. TCRdb redid the calling of the reads with MiXCR, one entry per CDR3 protein. Among about 220,000 distinct CDR3 sequences listed, more than 40% were seen once. The authors sequenced patients whose flow cytometry had shown CD8+CD57+ cell expansion. Sequenced: sorted CD4+, CD8+, or CD8+CD57+ T cells (not recorded which) from PBMCs. Receptors originate from a human donor with aplastic anemia.

This rearrangement joins TRBV15 to TRBJ1-5; D uncertain. Germline V gives CDR1 LNHNV, CDR2 YYDKDF (reference sequence). The CDR3 spans 15 residues. With 6 bases removed from V and 0 bases from J, the gap between germline ends came to 12 bases. The CDR3 sequence: CATRGLVDSNQPQHF. The CDR3 DNA reads TGTGCCACCAGAGGTCTAGTGGATAGCAATCAGCCCCAGCATTTT.

DNA for the CDR3: TGCGCCAGCAGTGACAGGGTTGGCAGTTCACCCCTCCACTTT. Translating gives CASSDRVGSSPLHF. The chain carries TRBV10-2 and TRBJ1-6; the D gene is possibly TRBD1 (5 bases). The V and J ends lost 3 bases and 9 bases respectively, with 12 bases between them. Germline CDR1 WSHSY, CDR2 SAAADI. This CDR3 has 14 residues.

This clonotype has a count of ten or more. The chain links TRBV3-1 to TRBJ2-2, with TRBD2 identical over 10 bases. This CDR3 has 12 amino acids. J was trimmed by 10 bases and V by 7 bases; bases with no gene match: 3. CDR1 and CDR2 from the germline V gene are LGHDT and YNNKEL (reference sequence). In DNA form, the CDR3 reads TGTGCCAGCAACGGACTAGCGGAGGAGCTGTTTTTT. Translation gives CASNGLAEELFF.